A single sample is the source of the 10 T cell receptor beta chains below, sequenced in a study of blood T cell repertoires in COVID-19. Assay: immunoSEQ multiplex PCR; the TCRdb copy retains only in-frame clones and omits some. The table has about 230,000 clones, about 83% seen once; the top ten hold approximately 9%. Sample: peripheral blood. The source of these receptors is a man between 35 and 55 years old with active or convalescent COVID-19.

The chain employs TRBV7-2 and TRBJ2-7, with 7 positions matching TRBD2. Trimming cost V 10 bases and J 4 bases; bases outside gene matches: 13. The CDR3 covers 14 residues. CDR1 SGHTA and CDR2 FQGNSA come from the germline V gene. The CDR3 DNA follows: TGTGCCACCGGACGATGGGGGGGACTTTACGAGCAGTACTTC. Protein sequence: CATGRWGGLYEQYF.

Only a few counts were recorded for this clone. This chain uses TRBV2 with TRBJ1-1; TRBD1 might be the D (5 bases). Trimming stripped 10 bases from V and 4 bases from J, with 16 bases between. This CDR3 comprises 13 residues. Germline V CDR1 and CDR2: SNHLY, FYNNEI. The CDR3 is CATFRGGGTEAFF. DNA of the CDR3: TGTGCCACCTTCCGCGGGGGAGGCACTGAAGCTTTCTTT.

CDR3 in amino acids: CASSYSQANTEAFF. The CDR3 nucleotides read TGTGCCAGCAGTTACTCGCAGGCGAACACTGAAGCTTTCTTT. The genes are TRBV6-5 and TRBJ1-1, with no clear D. The germline V gene encodes CDR1 MNHEY and CDR2 SVGAGI. The CDR3 runs 14 residues. V lost 0 bases, J lost 1 base, and 6 bases lay in between.

This rearrangement joins TRBV12-5 to TRBJ1-5; perhaps TRBD1 as D (5 bases). Per germline, CDR1 LGHNT and CDR2 FRNRAP. The CDR3 covers 16 residues. With 5 bases removed from V and 0 bases from J, the gap between germline ends came to 14 bases. CDR3 sequence (DNA): TGTGCTAGTGGTCCGCCAGGGAGGGGTAGCAATCAGCCCCAGCATTTT. Its protein is CASGPPGRGSNQPQHF. The full variable domain, rest sourced from reference TRBV12-5 and TRBJ1-5, is DARVTQTPRHKVTEMGQEVTMRCQPILGHNTVFWYRQTMMQGLELLAYFRNRAPLDDSGMPKDRFSAEMPDATLATLKIQPSEPRDSAVYFCASGPPGRGSNQPQHFGDGTRLSIL.

The gene calls are TRBV20-1 and TRBJ1-1, with D hard to call. CDR1 DFQATT and CDR2 SNEGSKA come from the germline V gene (reference sequence). The CDR3 is made up of 15 amino acids. V was pared by 3 bases and J by 5 bases, with 19 bases between. The CDR3 bases are TGCAGTGCTAGTGGTCGCCCCCATGCGGGTACTGAAGCTTTCTTT. Its protein product is CSASGRPHAGTEAFF.

The chain carries TRBV6-5 and TRBJ2-7, with 7 bases aligning to TRBD1. The CDR3 runs to 14 residues. Per germline, CDR1 MNHEY and CDR2 SVGAGI. J was trimmed by 3 bases and V by 2 bases; bases with no gene match: 4. CDR3: CASSYRGQSYEQYF. CDR3 in DNA: TGTGCCAGCAGTTACCGGGGACAGAGCTACGAGCAGTACTTC.

The J gene is TRBJ2-7, the V gene TRBV25-1; 9 positions agree with TRBD1. This CDR3 is built from 13 residues. The germline V gene has CDR1 MGHDK and CDR2 SYGVNS. The ends lost 8 bases at V and 3 bases at J; junction bases unmatched: 5. The CDR3 protein is CASLRTGDYEQYF. The CDR3 DNA reads as TGTGCCAGCCTAAGGACAGGGGACTACGAGCAGTACTTC.

CDR3 nucleotide sequence: TGTGCCAGCAGCCCTCTTTCTCGGGGGGCTGAAGCTTTCTTT. Translated, it gives CASSPLSRGAEAFF. V and J are TRBV7-9 and TRBJ1-1; TRBD1 is a possible D gene (5 bases). V gave up 5 bases and J gave up 6 bases, with 16 bases separating them. The CDR3 sequence is 14 residues long. Germline V gene data show CDR1 as SEHNR and CDR2 as FQNEAQ (reference sequence).

The rearrangement uses TRBV19 and TRBJ1-1; possible D gene TRBD1, 5 bases. This CDR3 is built from 11 residues. Trimming stripped 7 bases from V and 5 bases from J, with 8 bases between. In germline, CDR1 is LNHDA, CDR2 SQIVND (reference sequence). The CDR3 DNA is TGTGCCAGTACGGGGGTTACTGAAGCTTTCTTT. Protein sequence: CASTGVTEAFF.

V is TRBV3-1 (or the pseudogene TRBV3-2) and J is TRBJ2-7; weak D call: TRBD2 (6 bases). Trimming shortened V by 1 base and J by 6 bases, and 16 bases separated the two germline ends. This CDR3 is 15 amino acids long. Germline CDR1 LGHDT, CDR2 YNNKEL (reference sequence). The CDR3 loop reads CASSQGGTRAAEQYF. DNA of the CDR3: TGTGCCAGCAGCCAAGGCGGGACCCGGGCAGCCGAGCAGTACTTC.